The subject of this entry is one T cell receptor beta chain. Its antigen is not identified. The record originates from a study of identical twins. MiXCR, applied by TCRdb to the 5' RACE reads, yields one record per CDR3 protein. Of about 900,000 distinct CDR3 sequences listed, more than 9% were seen once; the top ten hold around 1.6%. Regarding the study as a whole: Recombination models fit unrelated individuals' TCR alpha sharing but underestimated twins'. Out-of-frame alpha sequences that twins shared showed excess low generation probability. Weaker excess twin sharing was seen among beta out-of-frame sequences.

The CDR3 runs 15 residues. Germline CDR1 and CDR2: SGHVS and FQNEAQ. The V gene end was trimmed by 0 bases and the J gene end by 8 bases; junction bases not matched to a gene: 4. Donors uniformly comprised healthy Caucasians. These same data were also listed under a study on yellow fever vaccine responses in identical twins.

The chain combines TRBV7-8 with TRBJ1-2; 12 nucleotides align to TRBD1. Material: PBMCs. The TCR was taken from a woman under 30 in good health. DNA for the CDR3: TGTGCCAGCAGCTTAGCGATCGGGACAGGGGGCGGCTACACCTTC. This codes for CASSLAIGTGGGYTF.